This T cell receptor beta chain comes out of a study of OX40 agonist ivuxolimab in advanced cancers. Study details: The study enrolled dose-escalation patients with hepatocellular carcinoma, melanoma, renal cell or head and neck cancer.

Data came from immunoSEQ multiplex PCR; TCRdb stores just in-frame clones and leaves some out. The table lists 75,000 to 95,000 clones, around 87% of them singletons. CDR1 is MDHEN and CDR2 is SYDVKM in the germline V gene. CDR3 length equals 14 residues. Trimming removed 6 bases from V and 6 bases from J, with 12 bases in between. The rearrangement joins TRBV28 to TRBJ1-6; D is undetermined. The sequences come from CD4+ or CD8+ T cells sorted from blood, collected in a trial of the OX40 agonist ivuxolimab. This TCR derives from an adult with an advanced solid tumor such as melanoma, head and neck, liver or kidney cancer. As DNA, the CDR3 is TGTGCCAGCAGAGTAGACACTGTTAATTCACCCCTCCACTTT. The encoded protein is CASRVDTVNSPLHF.